Below are 15 T cell receptor beta chains sequenced from a single sample in a study of CD8 T cells in ankylosing spondylitis. TCRdb reprocessed the 5' RACE reads via MiXCR and lists one record per CDR3 protein. Among about 340,000 distinct CDR3 sequences listed, more than 20% were seen once. The sample was blood, either unsorted or a sorted T cell fraction (not recorded which). The receptors derive from a male donor with ankylosing spondylitis or in good health (not recorded which).

This clonotype has only a few counts. The rearrangement links TRBV15 to TRBJ2-1; D possibly corresponds to TRBD1 (6 bases). Looked up from germline, CDR1 is LNHNV and CDR2 is YYDKDF (reference sequence). The V gene lost 6 bases and the J gene lost 4 bases, with 10 bases spanning the gap. CDR3 length: 13 amino acids. The CDR3 DNA reads TGTGCCACCAGTATCCAGGGGTACAATGAGCAGTTCTTC. Its translation: CATSIQGYNEQFF.

CDR3 DNA sequence: TGCGCCAGCAGCCAAGAAACTAGCGGGGGAGGCAATGAGCAGTTCTTC. It yields the protein CASSQETSGGGNEQFF. This chain uses TRBV4-1 with TRBJ2-1; TRBD2 aligns across 11 bases. The CDR3 consists of 16 residues. The germline V gene has CDR1 MGHRA and CDR2 YSYEKL. V was clipped by 0 bases and J by 6 bases; unmatched bases: 4.

The chain carries TRBV10-3 and TRBJ2-5; D could derive from TRBD1 or TRBD2 (5 bases each). This CDR3 is built from 14 residues. Trimming took 0 bases from V and 5 from J, leaving 10 bases between them. Germline lookup yields CDR1 ENHRY and CDR2 SYGVKD. The CDR3 is CAISESGAAETQYF. The CDR3 region has the DNA TGTGCCATCAGTGAGTCCGGGGCGGCCGAGACCCAGTACTTC.

The V and J genes are TRBV9 and TRBJ2-4; the D call may be TRBD1 or TRBD2 (5 bases each). Trimming took 7 bases from V and 0 from J, leaving 11 bases between them. CDR1 SGDLS and CDR2 YYNGEE come from the germline V gene. The CDR3 has 14 amino acids. The DNA of the CDR3 is TGTGCCAGCTCTCCCGGGACAGCCAAAAACATTCAGTACTTC. Residues: CASSPGTAKNIQYF.

The rearrangement uses TRBV7-9 and TRBJ2-7, with 12 bases matching TRBD1. The V gene's germline CDR1 is SEHNR and CDR2 FQNEAQ (reference sequence). The CDR3 sequence is 15 residues long. Unmatched junction bases numbered 8, after V lost 5 bases and J lost 6 bases. CDR3 coding DNA: TGTGCCAGCAGCCCATCCGGGACAGGGGGCTTCGAGCAGTACTTC. As protein: CASSPSGTGGFEQYF.

The rearrangement uses TRBV15 and TRBJ2-3; D perhaps matches TRBD2 (5 bases). V was cut by 1 base and J by 4 bases, with 9 bases left in between. This CDR3 region has 14 residues. Germline loops: CDR1 LNHNV, CDR2 YYDKDF (reference sequence). The CDR3 nucleotides read TGTGCCACCAGCAGAGGTAGCGAATCAGATACGCAGTATTTT. Translation gives CATSRGSESDTQYF. The complete variable domain, with remaining parts taken from reference TRBV15 and TRBJ2-3, reads DAMVIQNPRYQVTQFGKPVTLSCSQTLNHNVMYWYQQKSSQAPKLLFHYYDKDFNNEADTPDNFQSRRPNTSFCFLDIRSPGLGDTAMYLCATSRGSESDTQYFGPGTRLTVL.

A few counts support this clonotype. This chain uses TRBV20-1 with TRBJ2-7; D is undetermined. Germline lookup yields CDR1 DFQATT and CDR2 SNEGSKA (reference sequence). This CDR3 has 13 amino acids. V was trimmed by 6 bases and J by 2 bases, leaving 14 bases between them. CDR3 loop: CSASDRIPYEQYF. CDR3 bases: TGCAGTGCGAGCGACCGGATCCCCTACGAGCAGTACTTC.

The table lists this clonotype with a few counts. The rearrangement joins TRBV24-1 to TRBJ2-1, with 9 bases that match TRBD1. The CDR3 sequence is 16 residues long. Germline V gene data show CDR1 as KGHDR and CDR2 as SFDVKD. The J segment lost 3 bases and the V segment lost 3 bases, leaving 5 bases of the junction unmatched. CDR3 region: CATSDRGTGLYNEQFF. DNA for the CDR3: TGTGCCACCAGTGATAGGGGGACAGGGCTCTACAATGAGCAGTTCTTC.

This clonotype has only a few counts. CDR3 DNA sequence: TGCAGTGCTAGAGACTACAGGGCTGGCTACGAGCAGTACTTC. It specifies CSARDYRAGYEQYF. The gene calls are TRBV20-1 and TRBJ2-7, with D possibly matching TRBD1 (6 bases). V dropped 0 bases and J dropped 3 bases, with 12 bases sitting between them. The germline CDR1 and CDR2 sequences are DFQATT and SNEGSKA (reference sequence). CDR3 length equals 14 residues.

This clonotype was detected only a few times. V and J are TRBV5-6 and TRBJ2-7; D perhaps matches TRBD2 (5 bases). The CDR3 has 15 amino acids. V was shortened by 4 bases and J by 4 bases, with 18 bases between the two germline ends. The germline CDR1 and CDR2 sequences are SGHDT and YYEEEE. The CDR3, as DNA: TGTGCCAGCAGCCCACGGGGTGGGTCGGGTTACGAGCAGTACTTC. This encodes CASSPRGGSGYEQYF.

This clonotype has more than one count but fewer than ten. The CDR3 here is CASSQATGAYNEQFF. The CDR3 nucleotides are TGCGCCAGCAGCCAAGCCACGGGAGCTTACAATGAGCAGTTCTTC. This chain uses TRBV4-1 with TRBJ2-1, with D possibly being TRBD2 (6 bases). The CDR3 sequence is 15 residues long. CDR1 and CDR2 from the germline V gene are MGHRA and YSYEKL. The V end lost 1 base, the J end lost 4 bases, and 11 bases lay between the germline ends.

V is TRBV12-3 or TRBV12-4 and J is TRBJ2-7; 12 bases align to TRBD1. Germline trimming cut 4 bases from V and 4 bases from J; bases unmatched to any gene: 8. The CDR3 is made up of 16 amino acids. CDR3 nucleotides: TGTGCCAGCAGTTCCCTCGGGACAGGGGGCTGGTACGAGCAGTACTTC. Residues: CASSSLGTGGWYEQYF.

The chain joins TRBV4-2 to TRBJ2-7, with 13 bases matching TRBD2. CDR3 length equals 17 residues. V shed 0 bases, J shed 4 bases, and the junction held 6 bases outside the gene matches. Per germline, CDR1 LGHNA and CDR2 YNFKEQ. Here the CDR3 DNA reads TGTGCCAGCAGCCAAGATCGGGGGGGACTAGCGGGATACGAGCAGTACTTC. Protein product: CASSQDRGGLAGYEQYF.

This clonotype was counted only a few times. This chain connects TRBV11-2 to TRBJ2-3; D call uncertain. Germline CDR1 SGHAT, CDR2 FQNNGV. Trimming cost V 3 bases and J 0 bases, with 7 bases left between them. This CDR3 has 14 residues. CDR3 DNA sequence: TGTGCCAGCAGCTTCGAGGATAGCACAGATACGCAGTATTTT. Protein product: CASSFEDSTDTQYF.

This chain links TRBV5-1 with TRBJ2-7; D unresolved. The V end lost 4 bases, the J end lost 3 bases, and 11 bases lay between the germline ends. Germline CDR1 reads SGHRS; CDR2 reads YFSETQ. This CDR3 contains 13 residues. The CDR3 DNA sequence: TGCGCCAGCAGCCGCACGTTGGGCTACGAGCAGTACTTC. It is translated as CASSRTLGYEQYF.